One sample yielded the 26 T cell receptor beta chains listed below, sequenced in a study of cytomegalovirus exposure and HLA in healthy donors. The PCR had 60 Vbeta and 13 Jbeta primers. The method was immunoSEQ multiplex PCR; TCRdb's version includes in-frame clones alone and lacks a portion of them. The sample has 80,000 to 95,000 clones, roughly 79% seen once; the top ten hold 5.5% to 7.5%. The sequencing input was PBMCs. These receptors were taken from a man in his late teens or twenties in good health and CMV-seropositive.

This clone was observed a few times. This chain joins TRBV2 and TRBJ2-1; D might be TRBD2 (5 bases). This CDR3 comprises 14 residues. The germline V gene has CDR1 SNHLY and CDR2 FYNNEI. V was trimmed by 9 bases and J by 4 bases, leaving 16 bases between them. CDR3: CARLPVGVYNEQFF. The DNA of the CDR3 is TGTGCCAGATTACCAGTGGGAGTTTACAATGAGCAGTTCTTC.

The chain joins TRBV4-1 to TRBJ1-2; D unclear. CDR1 and CDR2 from the germline V gene are MGHRA and YSYEKL. This CDR3 has 14 residues. V lost 1 base and J lost 5, with 11 bases in between. CDR3 residues: CASSQVSVSYGYTF. The CDR3 DNA follows: TGCGCCAGCAGCCAAGTAAGCGTGTCTTATGGCTACACCTTC.

There are many counts of this clone. The V call is TRBV27, the J call TRBJ1-1; D remains unclear. The CDR3 has 15 residues. Trimming took off 5 bases at V and 5 bases at J, with 18 bases between the two ends. Germline assignment: CDR1 MNHEY and CDR2 SMNVEV (reference sequence). CDR3 in amino acids: CASSTLRSRMTEAFF. CDR3 bases: TGTGCCAGCAGTACCCTTAGGTCGAGGATGACTGAAGCTTTCTTT.

This clone was seen once. This CDR3 reads CSARPIGRENTGELFF. The DNA for the CDR3 is TGCAGCGCCCGCCCAATTGGCAGGGAGAACACCGGGGAGCTGTTTTTT. The V and J genes are TRBV29-1 and TRBJ2-2; D possibly corresponds to TRBD1 (5 bases). The germline gives CDR1 SQVTM, CDR2 ANQGSEA. The ends were cut back, 7 bases at V and 1 base at J, with 19 bases in the middle. The CDR3 spans 16 residues.

This chain joins TRBV11-3 and TRBJ2-3, with a weak D call TRBD2 (5 bases). The CDR3 extends over 13 amino acids. Germline loops: CDR1 SGHNT, CDR2 YENEEA. V was shortened by 4 bases and J by 5 bases, with 10 bases between the two germline ends. The DNA for the CDR3 is TGTGCCAGCAGCTCCCCGGGGAAAGATACGCAGTATTTT. Its protein product is CASSSPGKDTQYF.

The chain has TRBV4-1 and TRBJ2-6; weak D call: TRBD1 (6 bases). CDR3 length equals 18 residues. The V end was cut by 4 bases, the J end by 0 bases, with 16 bases between. Looked up from germline, CDR1 is MGHRA and CDR2 is YSYEKL. CDR3 residues: CASSPGQRMGSGANVLTF. The DNA of the CDR3 is TGCGCCAGCAGCCCCGGACAGCGAATGGGCTCTGGGGCCAACGTCCTGACTTTC.

The rearrangement links TRBV11-2 to TRBJ1-5, with D uncertain. The CDR3 sequence is 15 residues long. The V end was cut by 5 bases, the J end by 0 bases, with 11 bases between. CDR1 SGHAT and CDR2 FQNNGV come from the germline V gene. CDR3 in amino acids: CASSRDTNSNQPQHF. CDR3 nucleotides: TGTGCCAGCAGCCGCGACACGAATAGCAATCAGCCCCAGCATTTT.

The rearrangement joins TRBV7-6 to TRBJ2-1; 10 bases align to TRBD2. This CDR3 has 16 amino acids. Germline V gene lookup returns CDR1 SGHVS and CDR2 FNYEAQ. Trimming at V came to 2 bases and at J to 6 bases, leaving 7 bases not matched to a gene. CDR3 sequence reads: CASSLTGTSVTNEQFF. DNA of the CDR3: TGTGCCAGCAGCTTAACAGGGACTAGCGTAACCAATGAGCAGTTCTTC.

The V and J genes are TRBV6-5 and TRBJ2-7; D remains unclear. V was shortened by 6 bases and J by 0 bases, with 9 bases between the two germline ends. Looked up from germline, CDR1 is MNHEY and CDR2 is SVGAGI. This CDR3 comprises 13 residues. In DNA, the CDR3 is TGTGCCAGCAGACGCCAGGTCTCCTACGAGCAGTACTTC. This sequence encodes CASRRQVSYEQYF.

For the CDR3, the DNA is TGTGCCAGTAGTTCCCACAGGGGCCAGCCCCAGCATTTT. Encoded protein: CASSSHRGQPQHF. The chain couples TRBV19 to TRBJ1-5; 7 bases fit TRBD1. CDR1 is LNHDA and CDR2 is SQIVND in the germline V gene (reference sequence). The length of the CDR3 is 13 residues. V was clipped by 5 bases and J by 7 bases; unmatched bases: 5.

The J gene is TRBJ2-7, the V gene TRBV4-1; 7 nucleotides align to TRBD2. This CDR3 comprises 14 residues. J was trimmed by 3 bases and V by 1 base; bases with no gene match: 3. CDR1 and CDR2 from the germline V gene are MGHRA and YSYEKL. The CDR3 DNA follows: TGCGCCAGCAGCCAAGCGGGAGGCGGCTACGAGCAGTACTTC. Its translation is CASSQAGGGYEQYF.

CDR3: CAIMDKVGEQYF. The CDR3 coding sequence is TGTGCCATCATGGACAAGGTCGGTGAGCAGTACTTC. The rearrangement links TRBV6-1 to TRBJ2-7; TRBD1 might be the D (5 bases). The ends were cut back, 10 bases at V and 7 bases at J, with 17 bases in the middle. This CDR3 spans 12 amino acids. Germline V lookup: CDR1 MNHNS, CDR2 SASEGT.

The rearrangement joins TRBV7-6 to TRBJ2-5; no definite D call. The germline V gene has CDR1 SGHVS and CDR2 FNYEAQ. Trimming cost V 1 base and J 1 base, with 4 bases left between them. The CDR3 has 13 amino acids. The CDR3 loop is CASSLGVQETQYF. Here the CDR3 DNA reads TGTGCCAGCAGCTTAGGAGTCCAAGAGACCCAGTACTTC.

This chain joins TRBV4-1 and TRBJ1-2; TRBD1 agrees at 7 bases. This CDR3 contains 15 residues. The V gene end was trimmed by 1 base and the J gene end by 4 bases; junction bases not matched to a gene: 6. Germline lookup yields CDR1 MGHRA and CDR2 YSYEKL. The CDR3 DNA is TGCGCCAGCAGCCAAGGTTCAGGGGGGTTCTATGGCTACACCTTC. Its protein is CASSQGSGGFYGYTF.

This chain uses TRBV7-8 with TRBJ1-5; D is undetermined. CDR1 is SGHVS, CDR2 FQNEAQ, per germline. The ends were cut back, 1 base at V and 5 bases at J, with 6 bases in the middle. There are 13 residues in the CDR3. The CDR3 spells CASSLDRDQPQHF. The CDR3 coding sequence is TGTGCCAGCAGCTTAGACCGGGATCAGCCCCAGCATTTT.

The rearrangement links TRBV6-5 to TRBJ2-7; D remains ambiguous. The CDR3 extends over 14 amino acids. The germline gives CDR1 MNHEY, CDR2 SVGAGI. Trimming left V 2 bases short and J 6 bases short, with 14 bases between. The CDR3 DNA reads TGTGCCAGCAGTTACGGCTTTCAGGCGCTCGAGCAGTACTTC. Protein: CASSYGFQALEQYF.

The genes are TRBV13 and TRBJ2-5; D gene uncertain. Germline values: CDR1 PRHDT, CDR2 FYEKMQ (reference sequence). The CDR3 has 11 amino acids. V was cut by 9 bases and J by 2 bases, with 7 bases left in between. The CDR3 coding sequence is TGTGCCAGACTGATGCAAGAGACCCAGTACTTC. This translates into CARLMQETQYF.

This rearrangement joins TRBV5-1 to TRBJ1-2; possible D gene TRBD1, 5 bases. CDR3 length: 14 amino acids. Germline lookup yields CDR1 SGHRS and CDR2 YFSETQ. Trimming cost V 3 bases and J 5 bases, with 14 bases left between them. The CDR3 nucleotides read TGCGCCAGCAGCTGGGGGAGGGTTGAGTATGGCTACACCTTC. Protein: CASSWGRVEYGYTF.

The chain carries TRBV14 and TRBJ1-1; 7 positions match TRBD1. The CDR3 spans 13 residues. In germline, CDR1 is SGHDN, CDR2 FVKESK. The junction had 0 bases not matched to a gene; V was cut back by 0 bases and J by 5 bases. DNA for the CDR3: TGTGCCAGCAGCCAAGAGACAGGGACTGAAGCTTTCTTT. As protein: CASSQETGTEAFF.

This rearrangement joins TRBV10-3 to TRBJ2-1; 7 bases line up with TRBD2. The CDR3 runs 15 residues. The V gene's germline CDR1 is ENHRY and CDR2 SYGVKD. J gave up 6 bases and V 8 bases, and 13 bases lay outside the gene matches. In DNA form, the CDR3 reads TGTGCCATCGGAAACCCATGGACGGGGGGCAATGAGCAGTTCTTC. It specifies CAIGNPWTGGNEQFF.

CDR3 DNA sequence: TGTGCCAGCAGCTTGAAACTCATGGCGGCAGGGGATCATCCGGGCGGCTACACCTTC. Translated, it gives CASSLKLMAAGDHPGGYTF. This chain uses TRBV7-9 with TRBJ1-2; maybe TRBD1 (6 bases). The V gene lost 3 bases and the J gene lost 8 bases, with 31 bases spanning the gap. The germline CDR1 and CDR2 sequences are SEHNR and FQNEAQ (reference sequence). CDR3 length: 19 residues.

The CDR3 DNA reads as TGTGCCAGCAGCTTACTCGGCTATGGCTACACCTTC. Translated, it gives CASSLLGYGYTF. The chain combines TRBV7-2 with TRBJ1-2, with D unresolved. The CDR3 extends over 12 amino acids. The V end lost 2 bases, the J end lost 4 bases, and 5 bases lay between the germline ends. Germline V gene data show CDR1 as SGHTA and CDR2 as FQGNSA.

This sequence joins TRBV7-9 and TRBJ2-5, with TRBD1 identical over 9 bases. The ends lost 3 bases at V and 6 bases at J; junction bases unmatched: 5. CDR3 length equals 14 residues. Germline values: CDR1 SEHNR, CDR2 FQNEAQ (reference sequence). The CDR3 is CASSLGTGLKTQYF. DNA for the CDR3: TGTGCCAGCAGCTTGGGGACAGGGTTAAAGACCCAGTACTTC.

V is TRBV19 and J is TRBJ1-5, with D maybe TRBD1 (6 bases). Between the trimmed V and J ends, which lost 7 bases and 0 bases, there was a span of 16 bases. CDR1 is LNHDA and CDR2 is SQIVND in the germline V gene (reference sequence). This CDR3 is built from 16 residues. In nucleotides, the CDR3 is TGTGCCAGTACCTCCACTGGACAGTATAGCAATCAGCCCCAGCATTTT. Translating it yields CASTSTGQYSNQPQHF.

The CDR3 DNA follows: TGTGCCAGCAGCTTAGAACAGGGCTACGAGCAGTACTTC. Amino acid sequence: CASSLEQGYEQYF. This chain connects TRBV13 to TRBJ2-7; D possibly corresponds to TRBD1 (6 bases). This CDR3 comprises 13 residues. Germline values: CDR1 PRHDT, CDR2 FYEKMQ (reference sequence). Trimming removed 1 base at V and 3 bases at J, with 7 bases between. The full variable domain, in which reference TRBV13 and TRBJ2-7 provide the parts outside the CDR3, is AAGVIQSPRHLIKEKRETATLKCYPIPRHDTVYWYQQGPGQDPQFLISFYEKMQSDKGSIPDRFSAQQFSDYHSELNMSSLELGDSALYFCASSLEQGYEQYFGPGTRLTVT.

CDR3 residues: CASSDTGMNTEAFF. CDR3 coding DNA: TGTGCCAGCAGTGACACCGGGATGAACACTGAAGCTTTCTTT. The rearrangement uses TRBV6-4 and TRBJ1-1; D gene ambiguous. Germline V gives CDR1 MRHNA, CDR2 SNTAGT. The CDR3 covers 14 residues. V was shortened by 2 bases and J by 0 bases, with 7 bases between the two germline ends.